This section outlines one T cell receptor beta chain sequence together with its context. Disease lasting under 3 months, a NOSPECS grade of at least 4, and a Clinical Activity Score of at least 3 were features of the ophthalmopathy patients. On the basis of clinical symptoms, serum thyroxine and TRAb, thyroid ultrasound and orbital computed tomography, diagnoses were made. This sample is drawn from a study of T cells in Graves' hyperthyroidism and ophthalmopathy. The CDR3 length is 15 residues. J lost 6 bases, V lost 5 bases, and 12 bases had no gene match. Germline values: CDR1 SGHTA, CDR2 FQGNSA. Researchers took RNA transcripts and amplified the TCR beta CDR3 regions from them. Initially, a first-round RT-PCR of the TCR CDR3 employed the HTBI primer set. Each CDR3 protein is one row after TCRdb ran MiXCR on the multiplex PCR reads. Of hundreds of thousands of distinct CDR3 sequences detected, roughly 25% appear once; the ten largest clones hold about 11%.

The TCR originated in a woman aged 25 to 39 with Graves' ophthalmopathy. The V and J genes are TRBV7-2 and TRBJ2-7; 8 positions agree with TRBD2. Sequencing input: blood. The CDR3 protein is CASSALKRELGEQYF. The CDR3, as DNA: TGTGCCAGCAGCGCCCTTAAGCGGGAGTTGGGCGAGCAGTACTTC.